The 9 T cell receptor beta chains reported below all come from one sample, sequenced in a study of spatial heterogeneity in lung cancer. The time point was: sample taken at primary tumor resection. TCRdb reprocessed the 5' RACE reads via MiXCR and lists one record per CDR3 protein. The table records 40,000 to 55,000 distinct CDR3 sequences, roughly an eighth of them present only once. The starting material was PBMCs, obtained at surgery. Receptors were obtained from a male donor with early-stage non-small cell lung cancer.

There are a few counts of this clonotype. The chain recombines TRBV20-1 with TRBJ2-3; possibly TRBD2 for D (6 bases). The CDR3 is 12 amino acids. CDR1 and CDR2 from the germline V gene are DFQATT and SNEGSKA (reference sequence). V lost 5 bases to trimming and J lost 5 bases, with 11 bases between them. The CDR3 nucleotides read TGCAGTGCTTTACGGGACTTAGATACGCAGTATTTT. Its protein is CSALRDLDTQYF.

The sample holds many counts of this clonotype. CDR3 amino acids: CSVRRNISNQPQHF. The CDR3 DNA reads as TGCAGCGTTAGGAGGAACATATCCAATCAGCCCCAGCATTTT. The chain uses TRBV29-1 and TRBJ1-5; D unresolved. Germline V gene lookup returns CDR1 SQVTM and CDR2 ANQGSEA. This CDR3 is built from 14 residues. Deletions cut 5 bases from V and 3 bases from J, with 14 bases between.

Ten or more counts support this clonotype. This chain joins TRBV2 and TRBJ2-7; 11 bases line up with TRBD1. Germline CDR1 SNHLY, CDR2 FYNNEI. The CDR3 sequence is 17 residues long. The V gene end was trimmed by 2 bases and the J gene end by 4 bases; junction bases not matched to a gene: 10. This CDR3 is CASSESPGTGGRYEQYF. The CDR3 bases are TGTGCCAGCAGTGAAAGCCCCGGGACAGGGGGTAGATACGAGCAGTACTTC.

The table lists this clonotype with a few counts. The CDR3 bases are TGCAGCGTTGAAGGGACAGGGAGGGAAAAACTGTTTTTT. Residues: CSVEGTGREKLFF. This chain links TRBV29-1 with TRBJ1-4; 8 positions match TRBD1. The CDR3 has 13 residues. Losses at the gene ends were 1 base for V and 8 bases for J; bases not matched to a gene: 3. The germline V gene encodes CDR1 SQVTM and CDR2 ANQGSEA.

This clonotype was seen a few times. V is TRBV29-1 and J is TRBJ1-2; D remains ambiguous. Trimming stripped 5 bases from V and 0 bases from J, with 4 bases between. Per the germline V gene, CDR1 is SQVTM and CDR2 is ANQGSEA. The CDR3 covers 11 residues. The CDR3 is CSVPSNYGYTF. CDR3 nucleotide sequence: TGCAGCGTTCCATCTAACTATGGCTACACCTTC. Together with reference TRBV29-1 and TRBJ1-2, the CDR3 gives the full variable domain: SAVISQKPSRDICQRGTSLTIQCQVDSQVTMMFWYRQQPGQSLTLIATANQGSEATYESGFVIDKFPISRPNLTFSTLTVSNMSPEDSSIYLCSVPSNYGYTFGSGTRLTVV.

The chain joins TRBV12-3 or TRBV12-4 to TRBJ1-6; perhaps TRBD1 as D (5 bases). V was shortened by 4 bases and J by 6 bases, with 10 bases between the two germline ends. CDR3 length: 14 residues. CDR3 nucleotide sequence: TGTGCCAGCAGTTCCGGGACTGGTAATTCACCCCTCCACTTT. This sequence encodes CASSSGTGNSPLHF.

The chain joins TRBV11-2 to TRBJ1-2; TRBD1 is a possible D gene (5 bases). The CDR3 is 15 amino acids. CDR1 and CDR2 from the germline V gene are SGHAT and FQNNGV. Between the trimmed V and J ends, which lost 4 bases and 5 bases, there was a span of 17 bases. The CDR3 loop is CASSSPSDRPYGYTF. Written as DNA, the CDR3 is TGTGCCAGCAGCTCCCCTTCAGACAGACCGTATGGCTACACCTTC.

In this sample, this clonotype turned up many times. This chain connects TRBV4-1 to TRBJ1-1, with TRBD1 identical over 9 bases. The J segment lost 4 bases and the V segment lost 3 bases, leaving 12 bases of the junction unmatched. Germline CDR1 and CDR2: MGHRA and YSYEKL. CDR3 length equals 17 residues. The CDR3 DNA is TGCGCCAGCAGCCAGAAGGACAGGGGAGGGCCCATCACTGAAGCTTTCTTT. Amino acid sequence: CASSQKDRGGPITEAFF.

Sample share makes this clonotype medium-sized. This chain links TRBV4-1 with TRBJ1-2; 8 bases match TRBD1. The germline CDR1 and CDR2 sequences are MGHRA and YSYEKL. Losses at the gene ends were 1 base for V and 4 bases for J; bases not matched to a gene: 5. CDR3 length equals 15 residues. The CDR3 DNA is TGCGCCAGCAGCCAAGCCCACGGGACAGGCTATGGCTACACCTTC. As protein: CASSQAHGTGYGYTF.